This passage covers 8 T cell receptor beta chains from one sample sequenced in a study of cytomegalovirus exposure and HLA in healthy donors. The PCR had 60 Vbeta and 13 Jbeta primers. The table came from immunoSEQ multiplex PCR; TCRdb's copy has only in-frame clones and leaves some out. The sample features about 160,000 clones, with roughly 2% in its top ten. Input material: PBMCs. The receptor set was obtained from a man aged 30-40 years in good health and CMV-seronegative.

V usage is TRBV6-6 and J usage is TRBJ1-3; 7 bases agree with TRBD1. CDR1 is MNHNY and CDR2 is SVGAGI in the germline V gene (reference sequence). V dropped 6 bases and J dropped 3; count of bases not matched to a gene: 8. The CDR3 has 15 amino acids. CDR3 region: CASSYQGVLGNTIYF. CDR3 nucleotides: TGTGCCAGCAGCTACCAGGGGGTCCTTGGAAACACCATATATTTT.

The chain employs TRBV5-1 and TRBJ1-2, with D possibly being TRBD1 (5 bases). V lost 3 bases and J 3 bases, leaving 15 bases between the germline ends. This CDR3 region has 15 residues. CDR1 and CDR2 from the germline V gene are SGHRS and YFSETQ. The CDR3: CASSSSSTEDYGYTF. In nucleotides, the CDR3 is TGCGCCAGCAGCTCATCCTCGACAGAGGACTATGGCTACACCTTC.

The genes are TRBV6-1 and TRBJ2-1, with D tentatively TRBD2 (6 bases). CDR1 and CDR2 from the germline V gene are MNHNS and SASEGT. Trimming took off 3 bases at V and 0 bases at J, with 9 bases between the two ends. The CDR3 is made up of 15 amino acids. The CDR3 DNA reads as TGTGCCAGCAGTGAGTGGGACTCCTCCTACAATGAGCAGTTCTTC. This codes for CASSEWDSSYNEQFF.

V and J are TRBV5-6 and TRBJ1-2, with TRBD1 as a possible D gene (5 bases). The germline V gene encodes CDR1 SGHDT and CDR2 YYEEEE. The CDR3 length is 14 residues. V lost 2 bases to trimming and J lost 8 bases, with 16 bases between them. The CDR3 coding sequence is TGTGCCAGCAGCTTAGGGGAATACAGTCCAGGCTACACCTTC. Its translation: CASSLGEYSPGYTF. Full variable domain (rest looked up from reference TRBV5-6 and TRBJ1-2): DAGVTQSPTHLIKTRGQQVTLRCSPKSGHDTVSWYQQALGQGPQFIFQYYEEEERQRGNFPDRFSGHQFPNYSSELNVNALLLGDSALYLCASSLGEYSPGYTFGSGTRLTVV.

The CDR3 DNA reads TGTGCCTACCACGGACAGGACTACTATGGCTACACCTTC. As protein: CAYHGQDYYGYTF. This chain connects TRBV30 to TRBJ1-2; 7 bases are shared with TRBD1. V trimming: 7 bases; J trimming: 3 bases; junction bases outside the gene matches: 8. The CDR3 extends over 13 amino acids. Germline V gene sequence: CDR1 GTSNPN, CDR2 SVGIG (reference sequence).

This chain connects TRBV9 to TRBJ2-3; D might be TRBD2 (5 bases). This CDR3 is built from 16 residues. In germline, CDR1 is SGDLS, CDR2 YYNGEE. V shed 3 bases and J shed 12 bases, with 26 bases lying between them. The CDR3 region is CASSDAMRGVLGNQYF. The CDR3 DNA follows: TGTGCCAGCAGCGACGCAATGCGTGGGGTACTCGGGAATCAGTATTTT. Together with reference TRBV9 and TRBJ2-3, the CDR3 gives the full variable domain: DSGVTQTPKHLITATGQRVTLRCSPRSGDLSVYWYQQSLDQGLQFLIQYYNGEERAKGNILERFSAQQFPDLHSELNLSSLELGDSALYFCASSDAMRGVLGNQYFGPGTRLTVL.

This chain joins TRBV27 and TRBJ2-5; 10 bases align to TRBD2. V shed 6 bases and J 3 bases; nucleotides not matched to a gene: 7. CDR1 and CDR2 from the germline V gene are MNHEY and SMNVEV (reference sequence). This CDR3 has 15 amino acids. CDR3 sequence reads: CASSPYLAGEETQYF. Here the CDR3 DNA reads TGTGCCAGCAGCCCCTACCTAGCGGGAGAAGAGACCCAGTACTTC.

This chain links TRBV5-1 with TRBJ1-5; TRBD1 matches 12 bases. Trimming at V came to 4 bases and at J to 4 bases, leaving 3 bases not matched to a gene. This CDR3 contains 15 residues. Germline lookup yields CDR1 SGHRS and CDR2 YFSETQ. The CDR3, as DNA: TGCGCCAGCAGCCCGGGACAGGGGGCGAATCAGCCCCAGCATTTT. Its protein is CASSPGQGANQPQHF.